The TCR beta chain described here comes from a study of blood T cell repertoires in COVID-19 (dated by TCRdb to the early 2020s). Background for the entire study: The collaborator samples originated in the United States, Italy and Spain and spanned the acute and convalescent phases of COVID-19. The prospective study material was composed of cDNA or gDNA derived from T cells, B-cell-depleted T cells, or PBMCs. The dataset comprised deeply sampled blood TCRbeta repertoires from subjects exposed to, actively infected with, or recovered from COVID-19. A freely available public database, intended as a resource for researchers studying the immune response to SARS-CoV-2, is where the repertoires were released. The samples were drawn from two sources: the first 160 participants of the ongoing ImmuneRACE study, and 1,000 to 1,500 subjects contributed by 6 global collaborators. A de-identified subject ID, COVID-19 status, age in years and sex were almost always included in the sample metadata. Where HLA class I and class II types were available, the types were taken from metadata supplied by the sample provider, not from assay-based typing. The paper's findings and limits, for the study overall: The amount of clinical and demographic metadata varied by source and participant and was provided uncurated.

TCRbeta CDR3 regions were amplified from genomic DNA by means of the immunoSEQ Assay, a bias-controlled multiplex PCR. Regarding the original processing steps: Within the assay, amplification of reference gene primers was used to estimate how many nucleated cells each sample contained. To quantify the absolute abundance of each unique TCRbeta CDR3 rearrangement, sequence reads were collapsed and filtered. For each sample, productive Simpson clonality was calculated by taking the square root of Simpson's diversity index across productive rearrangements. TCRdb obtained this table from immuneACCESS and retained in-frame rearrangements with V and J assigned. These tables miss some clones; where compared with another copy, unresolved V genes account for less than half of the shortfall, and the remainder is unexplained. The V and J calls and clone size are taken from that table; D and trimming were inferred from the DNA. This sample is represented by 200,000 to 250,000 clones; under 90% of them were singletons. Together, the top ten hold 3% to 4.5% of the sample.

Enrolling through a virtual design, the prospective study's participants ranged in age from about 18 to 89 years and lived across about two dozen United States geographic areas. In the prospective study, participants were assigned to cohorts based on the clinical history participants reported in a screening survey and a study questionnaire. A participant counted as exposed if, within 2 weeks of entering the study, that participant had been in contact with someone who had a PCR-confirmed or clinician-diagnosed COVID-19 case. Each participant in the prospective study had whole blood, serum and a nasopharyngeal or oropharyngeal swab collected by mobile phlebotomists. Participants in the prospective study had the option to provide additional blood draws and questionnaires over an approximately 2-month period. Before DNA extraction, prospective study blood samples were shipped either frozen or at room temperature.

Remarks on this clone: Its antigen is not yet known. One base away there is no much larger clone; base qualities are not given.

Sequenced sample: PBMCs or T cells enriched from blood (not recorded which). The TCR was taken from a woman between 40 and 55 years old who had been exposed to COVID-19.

The CDR3 corresponds to CASSYGRRAEAFF. The DNA sequence is as follows: TGTGCCAGCAGTTACGGCAGGAGGGCTGAAGCTTTCTTT. This sequence uses TRBV6-5 and TRBJ1-1; no D gene call is confident. CDR1 and CDR2 were assigned from the germline V gene as MNHEY and SVGAGI. The CDR3 measures 13 amino acids from cysteine to phenylalanine. Here the CDR3 DNA is all that survives: 39 bases in frame from base 1. V and J lose 2 bases and 6 bases, and a span of 10 bases separates them.